This T cell receptor beta chain was documented in a study of cytomegalovirus exposure and HLA in healthy donors. Study-wide results and caveats: As a later analysis showed, a missense DCLRE1C variant was linked to trimming of TCR beta V- and J-genes. Sequence variants that were highly shared formed a cluster that was likely a sequencing artifact. Some V segments could not be told apart, so they were left out, TRBV6-2 and TRBV6-3 among them. Earlier analysis yielded a pattern in which most TCR beta V segments were productive about 87% or about 30% of the time.

This CDR3 is 14 amino acids long. CDR1 and CDR2 from the germline V gene are SGHTA and FQGNSA. V lost 3 bases and J 5 bases, leaving 10 bases between the germline ends. In the case of this clone: Antigen unknown.

The PCR had 60 Vbeta and 13 Jbeta primers. Sequenced by immunoSEQ multiplex PCR; TCRdb stores in-frame clones only, minus some. The sample has about 110,000 clones, around 72% seen once. The sample was PBMCs. The sequence came from a woman between 35 and 50 years old in good health and CMV-seropositive. V and J are TRBV7-2 and TRBJ1-4; D is perhaps TRBD1 (6 bases). Here the CDR3 reads CASSLDSGNEKLFF. The CDR3 DNA reads as TGTGCCAGCAGCTTGGACAGCGGAAATGAAAAACTGTTTTTT.